The 15 T cell receptor beta chains below all came from one sample that was sequenced in a study of CD8 T cells in ankylosing spondylitis. In TCRdb, the 5' RACE reads were re-called with MiXCR into one record per CDR3 protein. This sample has around 130,000 distinct CDR3 sequences, with 7% found just once. Sequenced input: blood, either unsorted or a sorted T cell fraction (not recorded which). The origin of the receptors is a male donor with ankylosing spondylitis or in good health (not recorded which).

This clonotype was picked up many times. V is TRBV5-1 and J is TRBJ1-1; perhaps TRBD1 as D (5 bases). The V end was cut by 3 bases, the J end by 8 bases, with 17 bases between. This CDR3 has 14 amino acids. The germline CDR1 and CDR2 sequences are SGHRS and YFSETQ. This CDR3 reads CASSSHGGTAEAFF. The CDR3 DNA follows: TGCGCCAGCAGCTCCCATGGCGGGACGGCGGAAGCTTTCTTT.

This clonotype has a count of ten or more. V and J are TRBV6-4 and TRBJ2-3; D unclear. Between the trimmed V and J ends, which lost 6 bases and 0 bases, there was a span of 7 bases. CDR3 length: 13 amino acids. Germline CDR1 MRHNA, CDR2 SNTAGT. CDR3 amino acids: CASRPDSTDTQYF. CDR3 bases: TGTGCCAGCAGACCGGACAGCACAGATACGCAGTATTTT.

This clonotype was picked up a small number of times. CDR3 DNA: TGTGCCAGCAGCCTTAGTCCCGGGACTAGCGCCTTTTTGGAGACCCAGTACTTC. The encoded protein is CASSLSPGTSAFLETQYF. This chain connects TRBV11-2 to TRBJ2-5; 10 bases map to TRBD2. This CDR3 contains 18 residues. V lost 5 bases, J lost 5 bases, and 17 bases stayed unmatched. Germline CDR1 reads SGHAT; CDR2 reads FQNNGV.

The table lists this clonotype with many counts. V and J are TRBV7-2 and TRBJ1-5, with D hard to call. The CDR3 is 12 amino acids. Germline lookup yields CDR1 SGHTA and CDR2 FQGNSA. Trimming removed 1 base at V and 10 bases at J, with 8 bases between. The CDR3 sequence: CASSLGGKPQHF. The CDR3, as DNA: TGTGCCAGCAGCTTAGGGGGAAAACCCCAGCATTTT.

With respect to this clonotype: Since a much larger clone is just one base distant, this may be a read error. The CDR3 here is CSARMGGHQYF. The CDR3 region has the DNA TGCAGTGCTAGGATGGGGGGGCACCAGTACTTC. This rearrangement joins TRBV20-1 to TRBJ2-7; perhaps TRBD2 as D (7 bases). Germline V lookup: CDR1 DFQATT, CDR2 SNEGSKA (reference sequence). The CDR3 contains 11 residues. Trimming stripped 3 bases from V and 10 bases from J, with 13 bases between.

This clonotype occurred many times. J is TRBJ1-2 and V is TRBV20-1; D perhaps matches TRBD1 (5 bases). V shed 3 bases and J shed 4 bases, with 15 bases lying between them. Per germline, CDR1 DFQATT and CDR2 SNEGSKA (reference sequence). CDR3 length: 14 amino acids. The DNA of the CDR3 is TGCAGTGCTAGGGGACTTGGGAGTACCTATGGCTACACCTTC. It is translated as CSARGLGSTYGYTF.

This clonotype has a count of ten or more. The V call is TRBV7-9, the J call TRBJ2-7; D not resolved. Germline-derived CDR1 and CDR2 are SEHNR and FQNEAQ (reference sequence). Deletions cut 4 bases from V and 2 bases from J, with 9 bases between. CDR3 length: 13 residues. The DNA for the CDR3 is TGTGCCAGCAGCTATATGGTCGCCTACGAGCAGTACTTC. Translation gives CASSYMVAYEQYF.

This clonotype was counted many times. The chain recombines TRBV29-1 with TRBJ2-3; D is unclear. CDR3 length: 13 amino acids. CDR1 SQVTM and CDR2 ANQGSEA come from the germline V gene. Trimming stripped 5 bases from V and 6 bases from J, with 15 bases between. CDR3 DNA sequence: TGCAGCGTTTTCAGACCGGGTTTGGATACGCAGTATTTT. This gives the protein CSVFRPGLDTQYF.

In its sample, this clonotype was seen many times. This chain joins TRBV19 and TRBJ1-4; weak D call: TRBD1 (6 bases). Germline CDR1 and CDR2: LNHDA and SQIVND (reference sequence). This CDR3 is 14 amino acids long. Trimming took off 5 bases at V and 7 bases at J, with 14 bases between the two ends. Written as DNA, the CDR3 is TGTGCCAGTAGTCTGACAGGTCTAAGTGAAAAACTGTTTTTT. This translates into CASSLTGLSEKLFF.

There are many counts of this clonotype. The genes are TRBV7-2 and TRBJ2-7, with D possibly being TRBD2 (6 bases). Between the trimmed V and J ends, which lost 8 bases and 3 bases, there was a span of 11 bases. The CDR3 runs 12 residues. Germline CDR1 and CDR2: SGHTA and FQGNSA. Here the CDR3 reads CASGGSLYEQYF. Written as DNA, the CDR3 is TGTGCCAGCGGGGGGTCTCTCTACGAGCAGTACTTC. Drawing the rest from reference TRBV7-2 and TRBJ2-7, the complete variable domain is GAGVSQSPSNKVTEKGKDVELRCDPISGHTALYWYRQSLGQGLEFLIYFQGNSAPDKSGLPSDRFSAERTGGSVSTLTIQRTQQEDSAVYLCASGGSLYEQYFGPGTRLTVT.

This clonotype has at least ten counts. The chain employs TRBV28 and TRBJ1-5; 9 positions match TRBD1. The germline V gene has CDR1 MDHEN and CDR2 SYDVKM. Trimming at V came to 4 bases and at J to 0 bases, leaving 1 base not matched to a gene. CDR3 size: 15 residues. CDR3 sequence: CASSWGQGSNQPQHF. CDR3 in DNA: TGTGCCAGCAGTTGGGGACAGGGTAGCAATCAGCCCCAGCATTTT.

This clonotype was detected ten times or more. This chain uses TRBV18 with TRBJ2-7; TRBD2 is a possible D gene (5 bases). The V gene lost 3 bases and the J gene lost 6 bases, with 18 bases spanning the gap. The CDR3 spans 15 residues. CDR1 is KGHSH, CDR2 LQKENI, per germline. CDR3 coding DNA: TGTGCCAGCTCACCCTCCCTGGGAGCTGATAGCGAGCAGTACTTC. Protein: CASSPSLGADSEQYF.

This clonotype was picked up many times. V usage is TRBV20-1 and J usage is TRBJ1-5; D is uncertain. The CDR3 has 14 amino acids. The V end was cut by 1 base, the J end by 6 bases, with 13 bases between. The germline V gene encodes CDR1 DFQATT and CDR2 SNEGSKA (reference sequence). The CDR3, as DNA: TGCAGTGCTAGAGGTCCAGTATTGAGTCAGCCCCAGCATTTT. It yields the protein CSARGPVLSQPQHF.

This clonotype was recorded many times. This chain connects TRBV19 to TRBJ1-1; D might be TRBD1 (6 bases). Looked up from germline, CDR1 is LNHDA and CDR2 is SQIVND (reference sequence). The CDR3 spans 16 residues. Trimming stripped 7 bases from V and 0 bases from J, with 18 bases between. CDR3 sequence reads: CASTPYGYRVNTEAFF. The DNA of the CDR3 is TGTGCCAGTACCCCTTACGGGTACAGGGTGAACACTGAAGCTTTCTTT.

This clonotype was seen many times. The CDR3 nucleotides are TGCGCCAGCAGCTTGGGGATGGGGCTAGGAGCCAAAAACATTCAGTACTTC. Its translation: CASSLGMGLGAKNIQYF. This chain joins TRBV5-1 and TRBJ2-4; D possibly corresponds to TRBD1 (5 bases). Between the trimmed V and J ends, which lost 0 bases and 0 bases, there was a span of 13 bases. This CDR3 has 17 residues. Germline lookup yields CDR1 SGHRS and CDR2 YFSETQ.